The 19 T cell receptor beta chains given below trace back to one sample, sequenced in a study of Graves' ophthalmopathy and Graves' hyperthyroidism. From RNA, the CDR3 regions of TCR beta chains were amplified and sequenced. Second-round multiplex PCR came after first-round RT-PCR with HTBI primers. TCRdb recomputed calls from the multiplex PCR reads with MiXCR, one row per CDR3 protein. The table lists roughly 160,000 distinct CDR3 sequences, more than 30% of them singletons, with around 5.5% in the top ten. The sample consisted of peripheral blood. These receptor sequences come from a woman aged 35 to 49 with Graves' ophthalmopathy.

This rearrangement joins TRBV7-2 to TRBJ2-7; 9 nucleotides align to TRBD1. V was clipped by 5 bases and J by 3 bases; unmatched bases: 5. The CDR3 contains 14 residues. Germline CDR1 is SGHTA and CDR2 is FQGNSA. This chain's CDR3 is CASSQQGALYEQYF. The CDR3 DNA sequence: TGTGCCAGCAGCCAACAGGGGGCCCTCTACGAGCAGTACTTC.

There are a few counts of this clonotype. V gene TRBV7-8 combines with J gene TRBJ1-6; D may be TRBD1 (6 bases). The CDR3 has 14 amino acids. The V and J ends lost 4 bases and 9 bases respectively, with 13 bases between them. Germline V gives CDR1 SGHVS, CDR2 FQNEAQ. CDR3 coding DNA: TGTGCCAGCAGCTGGCGGACAGCGGGTTCACCCCTCCACTTT. Amino acids: CASSWRTAGSPLHF.

This clonotype was seen repeatedly, ten times or more. The chain is built from TRBV7-2 and TRBJ2-7; D possibly uses TRBD1 or TRBD2 (5 bases each). The V gene lost 1 base and the J gene lost 6 bases, with 13 bases spanning the gap. The CDR3 is 14 amino acids. CDR1 is SGHTA and CDR2 is FQGNSA in the germline V gene. CDR3 amino acids: CASSLDRRAGEQYF. The CDR3, as DNA: TGTGCCAGCAGCTTAGATCGCAGGGCGGGCGAGCAGTACTTC.

This clonotype was seen ten or more times. This CDR3 is missing its conserved last phenylalanine or tryptophan, likely due to a read error. The chain links TRBV12-3 or TRBV12-4 to TRBJ1-1; a weak D match, TRBD1 (6 bases). This CDR3 contains 14 residues. The V end lost 6 bases, the J end lost 4 bases, and 15 bases lay between the germline ends. CDR3 loop: CASSHGQYSTEAFL. Written as DNA, the CDR3 is TGTGCCAGCAGCCATGGACAGTATTCCACTGAAGCTTTCCTT.

The V gene is TRBV29-1, the J gene TRBJ1-5; no reliable D call. The CDR3 spans 10 residues. V dropped 3 bases and J dropped 5 bases, with 2 bases sitting between them. Germline values: CDR1 SQVTM, CDR2 ANQGSEA. In DNA form, the CDR3 reads TGCAGCGTTGAGGATCAGCCCCAGCATTTT. Protein: CSVEDQPQHF.

This clonotype was observed at least ten times. This sequence joins TRBV19 and TRBJ2-7, with 7 bases matching TRBD2. This CDR3 has 14 amino acids. Germline trimming cut 4 bases from V and 2 bases from J; bases unmatched to any gene: 5. CDR1 LNHDA and CDR2 SQIVND come from the germline V gene (reference sequence). In nucleotides, the CDR3 is TGTGCCAGTAGTACTGAAGCGGGGCCCTACGAGCAGTACTTC. Translating gives CASSTEAGPYEQYF.

This clonotype came up many times. This chain joins TRBV7-9 and TRBJ1-1; D not certain. The CDR3 is 14 amino acids. V was shortened by 5 bases and J by 5 bases, with 15 bases between the two germline ends. From germline, CDR1 is SEHNR and CDR2 FQNEAQ (reference sequence). The chain's CDR3 is CASSPILLTTEAFF. The CDR3 DNA reads TGTGCCAGCAGCCCAATCCTTCTTACAACTGAAGCTTTCTTT.

V usage is TRBV6-1 and J usage is TRBJ2-5; weak D call: TRBD2 (5 bases). This CDR3 contains 14 residues. The V end was cut by 4 bases, the J end by 5 bases, with 14 bases between. Germline-derived CDR1 and CDR2 are MNHNS and SASEGT. The CDR3 bases are TGTGCCAGCAGTGTTGAGGGCGCGGCGGAGACCCAGTACTTC. Translated: CASSVEGAAETQYF.

This clonotype was observed many times. This rearrangement joins TRBV6-5 to TRBJ2-7, with D possibly TRBD2 on 5 matching bases. Looked up from germline, CDR1 is MNHEY and CDR2 is SVGAGI. This CDR3 has 16 residues. The germline V and J ends were trimmed by 6 bases and 1 base, with 19 bases remaining between them. As DNA, the CDR3 is TGTGCCAGCAGACGACAAGGACTCCTGGTTTCCTACGAGCAGTACTTC. As protein: CASRRQGLLVSYEQYF.

This clonotype was observed many times. The CDR3 nucleotides read TGCGCCAGCAGCTTGGCCGGAAACACCGGGGAGCTGTTTTTT. It is translated as CASSLAGNTGELFF. The chain employs TRBV5-1 and TRBJ2-2; D not certain. This CDR3 is built from 14 residues. The germline V and J ends were trimmed by 0 bases and 2 bases, with 5 bases remaining between them. Germline CDR1 is SGHRS and CDR2 is YFSETQ.

In DNA form, the CDR3 reads TGTGCCAGCAGTGAGTTGGGTGCGAATCAGCCCCAGCATTTT. This encodes CASSELGANQPQHF. This chain joins TRBV25-1 and TRBJ1-5, with D uncertain. CDR3 length: 14 amino acids. Trimming shortened V by 3 bases and J by 4 bases, and 10 bases separated the two germline ends. CDR1 MGHDK and CDR2 SYGVNS come from the germline V gene.

This clonotype was found many times. The chain recombines TRBV7-2 with TRBJ1-5; 8 nucleotides line up with TRBD1. The germline gives CDR1 SGHTA, CDR2 FQGNSA. Trimming cost V 5 bases and J 4 bases; bases outside gene matches: 7. The CDR3 runs 15 residues. The CDR3, as DNA: TGTGCCAGCAGCCCGACCGGACAGGGAAATCAGCCCCAGCATTTT. Translation gives CASSPTGQGNQPQHF. Full variable domain (rest looked up from reference TRBV7-2 and TRBJ1-5): GAGVSQSPSNKVTEKGKDVELRCDPISGHTALYWYRQSLGQGLEFLIYFQGNSAPDKSGLPSDRFSAERTGGSVSTLTIQRTQQEDSAVYLCASSPTGQGNQPQHFGDGTRLSIL.

V usage is TRBV6-2 or TRBV6-3 and J usage is TRBJ1-2, with 7 bases identical to TRBD1. The germline V gene encodes CDR1 MNHEY and CDR2 SVGEGT. The V gene end was trimmed by 7 bases and the J gene end by 4 bases; junction bases not matched to a gene: 12. The CDR3 is 15 residues long. CDR3 sequence reads: CASNDRDLFVYGYTF. CDR3 DNA: TGTGCCAGCAACGACAGGGACCTCTTCGTCTATGGCTACACCTTC.

CDR3: CASTERGSLANTGELFF. The CDR3 bases are TGTGCCAGCACTGAGCGCGGCAGTCTTGCGAACACCGGGGAGCTGTTTTTT. The chain employs TRBV6-1 and TRBJ2-2; D gene uncertain. The CDR3 sequence is 17 residues long. V shed 7 bases and J shed 0 bases, with 18 bases lying between them. Germline CDR1 is MNHNS and CDR2 is SASEGT.

This clonotype was observed many times. The chain links TRBV12-3 or TRBV12-4 to TRBJ1-1; 8 bases agree with TRBD1. The CDR3 has 16 amino acids. J was trimmed by 1 base and V by 5 bases; bases with no gene match: 9. CDR3 in amino acids: CASSPRRTGTNTEAFF. In DNA form, the CDR3 reads TGTGCCAGCAGTCCCCGACGGACAGGGACGAACACTGAAGCTTTCTTT.

The chain employs TRBV12-3 or TRBV12-4 and TRBJ1-2; 8 nucleotides align to TRBD1. The CDR3 consists of 12 residues. The V gene end was trimmed by 6 bases and the J gene end by 7 bases; junction bases not matched to a gene: 4. CDR3 residues: CASRDGQGGYTF. The CDR3 DNA reads as TGTGCCAGCAGGGACGGACAGGGTGGCTACACCTTC.

The CDR3 DNA is TGTGCCAGCAGCATAACGGGACTAGCGGGGAGAGAGACCCAGTACTTC. This translates into CASSITGLAGRETQYF. The rearrangement uses TRBV7-2 and TRBJ2-5; the match to TRBD2 covers 13 bases. CDR3 size: 16 residues. The ends lost 5 bases at V and 4 bases at J; junction bases unmatched: 7. Germline V gene data show CDR1 as SGHTA and CDR2 as FQGNSA.

The V gene is TRBV12-3 or TRBV12-4, the J gene TRBJ2-7, with 12 bases that match TRBD2. Trimming took 4 bases from V and 6 from J; bases not matched to a gene: 4. This CDR3 is built from 14 residues. The CDR3 nucleotides are TGTGCCAGCAGTTCGACTAGCGGGAGTCTCGAGCAGTACTTC. Its translation is CASSSTSGSLEQYF.

The chain uses TRBV10-3 and TRBJ1-1; no definite D call. The CDR3 has 15 amino acids. Trimming pared 3 bases from V and 8 bases from J, leaving 19 bases between. Germline-derived CDR1 and CDR2 are ENHRY and SYGVKD. The CDR3 DNA follows: TGTGCCATCAGTGATACAACGTCGGGGTTTATCGAAGCTTTCTTT. It encodes CAISDTTSGFIEAFF.